Listed here are 5 T cell receptor beta chains from one sample, sequenced in a study of blood T cell repertoires in COVID-19. Produced via immunoSEQ multiplex PCR; TCRdb's table is partial and in-frame only. The profile covers around 170,000 clones, with roughly 85% appearing a single time and more than 7.5% taken by the ten largest. The sequencing input was peripheral blood. Source of these receptors: a man aged 45 to 65 with active or convalescent COVID-19.

J is TRBJ1-2 and V is TRBV2; 9 bases match TRBD1. The CDR3 consists of 14 residues. V lost 6 bases to trimming and J lost 5 bases; unmatched junction nucleotides: 7. The germline gives CDR1 SNHLY, CDR2 FYNNEI. The CDR3 sequence is CASRAQGAGYGYTF. DNA for the CDR3: TGTGCCAGCAGGGCACAGGGGGCAGGGTATGGCTACACCTTC.

This clone was picked up one time. V gene TRBV11-3 combines with J gene TRBJ2-1; D uncertain. CDR3 length: 13 amino acids. Germline lookup yields CDR1 SGHNT and CDR2 YENEEA. Trimming shortened V by 1 base and J by 5 bases, and 6 bases separated the two germline ends. The CDR3 is CASSLAVNNEQFF. CDR3 in DNA: TGTGCCAGCAGCTTAGCGGTGAACAATGAGCAGTTCTTC.

The chain uses TRBV15 and TRBJ1-1; D remains unclear. The CDR3 covers 16 residues. Germline V lookup: CDR1 LNHNV, CDR2 YYDKDF (reference sequence). V lost 0 bases to trimming and J lost 1 base, with 12 bases between them. The CDR3 DNA is TGTGCCACCAGCAGAGATTCGCCGGAGACGAACACTGAAGCTTTCTTT. Protein sequence: CATSRDSPETNTEAFF.

The chain joins TRBV5-1 to TRBJ2-7, with a tentative D call TRBD2 (6 bases). The ends were cut back, 3 bases at V and 0 bases at J, with 16 bases in the middle. The CDR3 is 16 amino acids. Germline V lookup: CDR1 SGHRS, CDR2 YFSETQ. The CDR3 protein is CASSSGGGISSYEQYF. In DNA form, the CDR3 reads TGCGCCAGCAGCTCCGGTGGGGGGATCAGCTCCTACGAGCAGTACTTC.

This clone was seen a handful of times. The chain has TRBV6-5 and TRBJ2-3; 7 bases are a match to TRBD1. CDR3 length equals 15 residues. Losses at the gene ends were 8 bases for V and 4 bases for J; bases not matched to a gene: 12. CDR1 and CDR2 from the germline V gene are MNHEY and SVGAGI. The CDR3 DNA is TGTGCCAGCCGCTCCCGACAGGGTGTCGCAGATACGCAGTATTTT. The encoded protein is CASRSRQGVADTQYF.